The 27 T cell receptor beta chains presented below share a single source sample, sequenced in a study of technical replicates of blood from a handful of donors. TCRdb's copy holds only in-frame clones and misses some; the assay was immunoSEQ multiplex PCR. Among about 85,000 clones, 90% to 95% were seen once, and the ten largest hold 0.35% to 0.45%. Material for sequencing was T cells isolated from PBMCs. These receptors were collected from a human donor in good health.

This chain joins TRBV4-3 and TRBJ2-1; 11 bases align to TRBD2. The CDR3 consists of 20 residues. Germline-derived CDR1 and CDR2 are LGHNA and YSLEER. V was clipped by 0 bases and J by 0 bases; unmatched bases: 10. CDR3 DNA: TGCGCCAGCAGCCAAGATTATCCCGGACTAGCGGGCCTCTCCTACAATGAGCAGTTCTTC. Translation: CASSQDYPGLAGLSYNEQFF.

The J gene is TRBJ2-5, the V gene TRBV13; possible D gene TRBD1, 6 bases. The V end was cut by 5 bases, the J end by 3 bases, with 10 bases between. CDR1 PRHDT and CDR2 FYEKMQ come from the germline V gene (reference sequence). The CDR3 covers 13 residues. The CDR3 nucleotides are TGTGCCAGCAGCGTCCACAGGGAAGAGACCCAGTACTTC. Protein: CASSVHREETQYF.

V is TRBV4-1 and J is TRBJ2-7, with a weak D call TRBD2 (6 bases). The CDR3 is 15 residues long. Per the germline V gene, CDR1 is MGHRA and CDR2 is YSYEKL. Trimming took 1 base from V and 2 from J, leaving 12 bases between them. DNA of the CDR3: TGCGCCAGCAGCCAAGTACTAGCAAGTCCCTACGAGCAGTACTTC. It encodes CASSQVLASPYEQYF.

This sequence joins TRBV4-2 and TRBJ1-3, with TRBD1 identical over 7 bases. CDR1 LGHNA and CDR2 YNFKEQ come from the germline V gene. The V gene end was trimmed by 5 bases and the J gene end by 4 bases; junction bases not matched to a gene: 5. The CDR3 runs 14 residues. The chain's CDR3 is CASSDRVKGNTIYF. In DNA, the CDR3 is TGTGCCAGCAGCGACAGGGTAAAGGGAAACACCATATATTTT.

This clone was observed a single time. This chain joins TRBV5-5 and TRBJ2-7; no reliable D call. Germline-derived CDR1 and CDR2 are SGHKS and YYEKEE (reference sequence). The CDR3 totals 13 residues. V shed 2 bases and J shed 5 bases, with 11 bases lying between them. The CDR3 region is CASSFRSLHEQYF. The CDR3 region has the DNA TGTGCCAGCAGCTTTAGGAGCCTCCACGAGCAGTACTTC.

The genes are TRBV7-2 and TRBJ2-1, with 11 bases matching TRBD2. J lost 0 bases, V lost 6 bases, and 1 base had no gene match. This CDR3 spans 15 amino acids. Germline-derived CDR1 and CDR2 are SGHTA and FQGNSA. CDR3 protein: CASRGTSGSYNEQFF. Here the CDR3 DNA reads TGTGCCAGCAGGGGGACTAGCGGCTCCTACAATGAGCAGTTCTTC.

The gene calls are TRBV10-3 and TRBJ2-5, with a possible D match to TRBD2 (6 bases). Germline CDR1 and CDR2: ENHRY and SYGVKD. CDR3 length: 13 residues. V was cut by 10 bases and J by 1 base, with 13 bases left in between. CDR3 protein: CATSGTSQETQYF. CDR3 DNA: TGTGCCACCTCTGGGACTTCCCAAGAGACCCAGTACTTC.

V and J are TRBV29-1 and TRBJ2-7; the D gene is possibly TRBD1 (5 bases). Germline V lookup: CDR1 SQVTM, CDR2 ANQGSEA. Trimming shortened V by 4 bases and J by 4 bases, and 14 bases separated the two germline ends. The CDR3 runs to 13 residues. CDR3 sequence: CSVVIGVRYEQYF. The CDR3 DNA reads as TGCAGCGTTGTTATAGGGGTGCGGTACGAGCAGTACTTC.

Concerning this clone itself: An end of the junction does not agree with germline; a read error may underlie this. This sequence joins TRBV15 and TRBJ2-3, with 9 bases fitting TRBD2. The CDR3 spans 16 residues. Germline lookup yields CDR1 LNHNV and CDR2 YYDKDF (reference sequence). The CDR3 DNA reads TGTGCCACCAGCAGTGACCCGGGACTAGCAACAGATATGCAGTATTTT. Protein sequence: CATSSDPGLATDMQYF. Full variable domain (outside the CDR3, taken from reference TRBV15 and TRBJ2-3): DAMVIQNPRYQVTQFGKPVTLSCSQTLNHNVMYWYQQKSSQAPKLLFHYYDKDFNNEADTPDNFQSRRPNTSFCFLDIRSPGLGDTAMYLCATSSDPGLATDMQYFGPGTRLTVL.

The CDR3 loop is CASSFWGAYGYTF. Written as DNA, the CDR3 is TGTGCCAGCAGTTTCTGGGGAGCCTATGGCTACACCTTC. The rearrangement uses TRBV27 and TRBJ1-2; D gene uncertain. V was trimmed by 3 bases and J by 4 bases, leaving 9 bases between them. Germline V gene data show CDR1 as MNHEY and CDR2 as SMNVEV (reference sequence). The CDR3 length is 13 residues.

The V gene is TRBV5-4, the J gene TRBJ1-1, with D possibly TRBD1 on 5 matching bases. Trimming took off 5 bases at V and 1 base at J, with 9 bases between the two ends. The CDR3 covers 13 residues. Per germline, CDR1 SGHNT and CDR2 YYREEE (reference sequence). The DNA for the CDR3 is TGTGCCAGCAGTCGTCAGGGGAACACTGAAGCTTTCTTT. Amino acids: CASSRQGNTEAFF.

As to this clone: The sample contains more than one DNA sequence encoding this CDR3. The rearrangement joins TRBV11-2 to TRBJ2-7, with 9 bases aligning to TRBD2. V lost 3 bases, J lost 0 bases, and 3 bases stayed unmatched. Germline CDR1 reads SGHAT; CDR2 reads FQNNGV. This CDR3 has 15 residues. CDR3 nucleotide sequence: TGTGCCAGCAGCTTGACTAGCGGTAGCTCCTACGAGCAGTACTTC. It is translated as CASSLTSGSSYEQYF.

V and J are TRBV19 and TRBJ2-1, with 15 bases that match TRBD2. Germline assignment: CDR1 LNHDA and CDR2 SQIVND (reference sequence). The length of the CDR3 is 16 residues. V shed 7 bases, J shed 1 base, and the junction held 2 bases outside the gene matches. In DNA, the CDR3 is TGTGCCAGTACCGGGACTAGCGGGAGGTCCTACAATGAGCAGTTCTTC. Translated, it gives CASTGTSGRSYNEQFF.

The V and J genes are TRBV11-2 and TRBJ2-3; D is possibly TRBD2 (7 bases). Germline assignment: CDR1 SGHAT and CDR2 FQNNGV. The ends were cut back, 2 bases at V and 2 bases at J, with 14 bases in the middle. CDR3 length equals 16 residues. This CDR3 reads CASSLRGEGPTDTQYF. In DNA, the CDR3 is TGTGCCAGCAGCTTAAGGGGGGAGGGGCCCACAGATACGCAGTATTTT. Supplemented by reference TRBV11-2 and TRBJ2-3, the full variable domain reads EAGVAQSPRYKIIEKRQSVAFWCNPISGHATLYWYQQILGQGPKLLIQFQNNGVVDDSQLPKDRFSAERLKGVDSTLKIQPAKLEDSAVYLCASSLRGEGPTDTQYFGPGTRLTVL.

The chain has TRBV27 and TRBJ1-2; D is possibly TRBD1 (6 bases). Trimming took 5 bases from V and 1 from J, leaving 11 bases between them. The length of the CDR3 is 14 residues. The germline CDR1 and CDR2 sequences are MNHEY and SMNVEV (reference sequence). This chain's CDR3 is CASSGRGRNYGYTF. The CDR3 region has the DNA TGTGCCAGCAGTGGCAGGGGTCGTAACTATGGCTACACCTTC.

The chain uses TRBV6-1 and TRBJ2-1; the D is unclear. Germline V gene data show CDR1 as MNHNS and CDR2 as SASEGT. CDR3 length equals 12 residues. Trimming took off 6 bases at V and 5 bases at J, with 8 bases between the two ends. CDR3 sequence (DNA): TGTGCCAGCAGGAACATCAACAATGAGCAGTTCTTC. As protein: CASRNINNEQFF.

This sequence joins TRBV30 and TRBJ2-1, with TRBD1 matching over 7 bases. The CDR3 loop spans 15 amino acids. The germline V gene encodes CDR1 GTSNPN and CDR2 SVGIG (reference sequence). Losses at the gene ends were 4 bases for V and 2 bases for J; bases not matched to a gene: 8. CDR3 bases: TGTGCCTGGACACACAGGGGAAAGGCCTACAATGAGCAGTTCTTC. Protein product: CAWTHRGKAYNEQFF. The full variable domain, in which reference TRBV30 and TRBJ2-1 provide the parts outside the CDR3, is SQTIHQWPATLVQPVGSPLSLECTVEGTSNPNLYWYRQAAGRGLQLLFYSVGIGQISSEVPQNLSASRPQDRQFILSSKKLLLSDSGFYLCAWTHRGKAYNEQFFGPGTRLTVL.

This chain joins TRBV30 and TRBJ1-5; the match to TRBD1 covers 9 bases. V shed 1 base, J shed 6 bases, and the junction held 4 bases outside the gene matches. Germline CDR1 reads GTSNPN; CDR2 reads SVGIG (reference sequence). The CDR3 loop spans 14 amino acids. CDR3 bases: TGTGCCTGGAGTGCAGGGACAGGGACTCAGCCCCAGCATTTT. Translation: CAWSAGTGTQPQHF.

This clone was detected once. The genes are TRBV9 and TRBJ2-7; 7 nucleotides match TRBD1. Germline V gene lookup returns CDR1 SGDLS and CDR2 YYNGEE. Trimming at V came to 4 bases and at J to 1 base, leaving 8 bases not matched to a gene. CDR3 length equals 15 residues. CDR3 sequence reads: CASSLSGTASYEQYF. CDR3 sequence (DNA): TGTGCCAGCAGCCTCTCTGGGACAGCTTCCTACGAGCAGTACTTC. Full variable domain (missing parts from reference TRBV9 and TRBJ2-7): DSGVTQTPKHLITATGQRVTLRCSPRSGDLSVYWYQQSLDQGLQFLIQYYNGEERAKGNILERFSAQQFPDLHSELNLSSLELGDSALYFCASSLSGTASYEQYFGPGTRLTVT.

In this sample, this clone turned up a few times. The chain has TRBV7-8 and TRBJ2-7; D is ambiguous. CDR3 length equals 13 residues. Germline lookup yields CDR1 SGHVS and CDR2 FQNEAQ. Trimming took 3 bases from V and 2 from J, leaving 8 bases between them. For the CDR3, the DNA is TGTGCCAGCAGCTTGCCTGAGACCTACGAGCAGTACTTC. Translation: CASSLPETYEQYF.

V usage is TRBV2 and J usage is TRBJ2-3, with TRBD2 identical over 11 bases. The CDR3 loop spans 15 amino acids. Germline CDR1 SNHLY, CDR2 FYNNEI. The ends lost 5 bases at V and 0 bases at J; junction bases unmatched: 1. CDR3 protein: CASSRTSGSTDTQYF. CDR3 coding DNA: TGTGCCAGCAGTCGGACTAGCGGGAGCACAGATACGCAGTATTTT.

In this sample, this clone turned up once. This rearrangement joins TRBV11-2 to TRBJ2-7; D is possibly TRBD2 (6 bases). V gave up 4 bases and J gave up 3 bases, with 16 bases separating them. This CDR3 spans 15 amino acids. Germline values: CDR1 SGHAT, CDR2 FQNNGV. The CDR3 spells CASSSPAGGYYEQYF. CDR3 sequence (DNA): TGTGCCAGCAGCTCGCCCGCCGGGGGATACTACGAGCAGTACTTC.

V and J are TRBV6-5 and TRBJ2-7; TRBD1 matches 9 bases. Trimming removed 7 bases from V and 4 bases from J; junction bases left unmatched: 11. The germline gives CDR1 MNHEY, CDR2 SVGAGI. The CDR3 loop spans 15 amino acids. The CDR3 loop reads CASILTPGQGYEQYF. In DNA form, the CDR3 reads TGTGCCAGCATTCTCACCCCGGGACAGGGATACGAGCAGTACTTC.

The rearrangement joins TRBV10-3 to TRBJ2-5; TRBD1 agrees at 8 bases. The length of the CDR3 is 15 residues. In germline, CDR1 is ENHRY, CDR2 SYGVKD. V was pared by 4 bases and J by 5 bases, with 9 bases of the junction left unmatched. DNA of the CDR3: TGTGCCATCAGTGTGGACAGGGAGAATAGGGAGACCCAGTACTTC. Protein sequence: CAISVDRENRETQYF.

The chain joins TRBV7-8 to TRBJ1-2; 8 bases line up with TRBD1. The V segment lost 1 base and the J segment 3 bases; nucleotides outside the gene matches: 16. Germline lookup yields CDR1 SGHVS and CDR2 FQNEAQ. The length of the CDR3 is 19 residues. CDR3 amino acids: CASSLEWVWRTGTDYGYTF. CDR3 in DNA: TGTGCCAGCAGCTTAGAGTGGGTTTGGAGGACAGGGACCGACTATGGCTACACCTTC. The full variable domain, in which reference TRBV7-8 and TRBJ1-2 provide the parts outside the CDR3, is GAGVSQSPRYKVAKRGQDVALRCDPISGHVSLFWYQQALGQGPEFLTYFQNEAQLDKSGLPSDRFFAERPEGSVSTLKIQRTQQEDSAVYLCASSLEWVWRTGTDYGYTFGSGTRLTVV.

A single count supports this clone. V gene TRBV11-2 combines with J gene TRBJ2-7; 8 nucleotides line up with TRBD1. CDR3 length: 14 amino acids. V lost 0 bases, J lost 8 bases, and 6 bases stayed unmatched. The germline CDR1 and CDR2 sequences are SGHAT and FQNNGV. The CDR3 nucleotides are TGTGCCAGCAGCTTAGATAGTACAGGGGGTCAGCAGTACTTC. Translation: CASSLDSTGGQQYF.

The V gene is TRBV29-1, the J gene TRBJ2-3, with 7 bases matching TRBD1. Unmatched junction bases numbered 7, after V lost 2 bases and J lost 2 bases. CDR1 and CDR2 (germline): SQVTM, ANQGSEA. This CDR3 has 15 residues. Here the CDR3 reads CSVERDRDFTDTQYF. For the CDR3, the DNA is TGCAGCGTTGAAAGGGACAGAGACTTCACAGATACGCAGTATTTT.